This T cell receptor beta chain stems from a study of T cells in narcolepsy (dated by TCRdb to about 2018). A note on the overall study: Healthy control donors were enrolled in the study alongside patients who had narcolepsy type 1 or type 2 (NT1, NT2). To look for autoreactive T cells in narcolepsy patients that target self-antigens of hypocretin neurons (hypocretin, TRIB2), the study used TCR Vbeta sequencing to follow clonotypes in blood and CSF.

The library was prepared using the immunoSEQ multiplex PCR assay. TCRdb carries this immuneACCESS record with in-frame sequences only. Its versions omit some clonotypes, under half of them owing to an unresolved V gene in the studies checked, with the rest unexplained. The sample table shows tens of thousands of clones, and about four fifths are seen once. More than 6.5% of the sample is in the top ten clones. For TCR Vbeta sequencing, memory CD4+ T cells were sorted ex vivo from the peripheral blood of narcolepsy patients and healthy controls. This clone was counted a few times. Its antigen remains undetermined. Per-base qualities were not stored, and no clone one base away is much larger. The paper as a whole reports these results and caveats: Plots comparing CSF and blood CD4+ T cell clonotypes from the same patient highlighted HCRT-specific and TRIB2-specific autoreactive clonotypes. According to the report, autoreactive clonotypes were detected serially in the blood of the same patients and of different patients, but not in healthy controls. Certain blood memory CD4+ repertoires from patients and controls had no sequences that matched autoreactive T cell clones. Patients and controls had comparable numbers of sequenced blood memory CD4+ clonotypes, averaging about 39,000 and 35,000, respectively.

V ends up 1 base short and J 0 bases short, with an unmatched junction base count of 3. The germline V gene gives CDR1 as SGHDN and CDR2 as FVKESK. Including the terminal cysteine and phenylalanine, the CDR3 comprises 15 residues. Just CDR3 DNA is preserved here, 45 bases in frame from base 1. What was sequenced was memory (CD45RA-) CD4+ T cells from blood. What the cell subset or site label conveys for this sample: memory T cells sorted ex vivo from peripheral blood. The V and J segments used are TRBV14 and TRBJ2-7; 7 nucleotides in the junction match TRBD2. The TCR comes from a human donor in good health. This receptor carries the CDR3 CASSQGASGSYEQYF. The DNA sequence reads TGTGCCAGCAGCCAAGGGGCTAGCGGCTCCTACGAGCAGTACTTC.